The T cell receptor beta chain under discussion was sequenced for a study of regulatory T cells in long-lasting Graves disease. Relying on iRepertoire HTBI primers and Arm-PCR of CDR3 regions, the team built TCR beta libraries. Each CDR3 protein gets one entry after TCRdb re-called the multiplex PCR reads with MiXCR. The profile shows hundreds of thousands of distinct CDR3 sequences, roughly a fifth of them singletons. This clonotype was counted ten times or more. This sample's time point: persistent/refractory GD, antithyroid drugs over 5 years with positive TRAb. Researchers made the TCR library from RNA that was extracted from PBMCs. Germline V lookup: CDR1 SGDLS, CDR2 YYNGEE. CDR3 length: 14 amino acids. V lost 0 bases to trimming and J lost 6 bases; unmatched junction nucleotides: 5.

The V gene is TRBV9, the J gene TRBJ1-2, with 7 bases aligning to TRBD1. The sample was peripheral blood mononuclear cells (PBMCs), taken when the disease was refractory, from a patient treated with antithyroid drugs. This TCR derives from a female donor with Graves disease. The chain's CDR3 is CASSVEVTGDGYTF. The DNA of the CDR3 is TGTGCCAGCAGCGTAGAGGTTACAGGGGATGGCTACACCTTC.